This T cell receptor (beta chain) was sequenced for a study of immune evolution from preneoplasia to lung adenocarcinoma. Sequenced by immunoSEQ multiplex PCR; TCRdb stores in-frame clones only, minus some. The sample gives about 14,000 clones, 85% of which show up once; approximately 3% is in the top ten. Germline CDR1 reads SQVTM; CDR2 reads ANQGSEA. V lost 1 base, J lost 10 bases, and 13 bases stayed unmatched. This CDR3 region has 17 residues. After pathologic assessment, macro-dissection selected premalignant or tumor cells for extraction. Sequencing was done on a sample of FFPE lung adenocarcinoma in situ tissue. The rearrangement joins TRBV29-1 to TRBJ2-1; 13 bases line up with TRBD2. The sequence was collected from an older donor with lung adenocarcinoma. The CDR3 DNA follows: TGCAGCGTTGAAGGAGGGACTAGCGGGACCGTTCTTATAGAGCAGTTCTTC. This gives the protein CSVEGGTSGTVLIEQFF.